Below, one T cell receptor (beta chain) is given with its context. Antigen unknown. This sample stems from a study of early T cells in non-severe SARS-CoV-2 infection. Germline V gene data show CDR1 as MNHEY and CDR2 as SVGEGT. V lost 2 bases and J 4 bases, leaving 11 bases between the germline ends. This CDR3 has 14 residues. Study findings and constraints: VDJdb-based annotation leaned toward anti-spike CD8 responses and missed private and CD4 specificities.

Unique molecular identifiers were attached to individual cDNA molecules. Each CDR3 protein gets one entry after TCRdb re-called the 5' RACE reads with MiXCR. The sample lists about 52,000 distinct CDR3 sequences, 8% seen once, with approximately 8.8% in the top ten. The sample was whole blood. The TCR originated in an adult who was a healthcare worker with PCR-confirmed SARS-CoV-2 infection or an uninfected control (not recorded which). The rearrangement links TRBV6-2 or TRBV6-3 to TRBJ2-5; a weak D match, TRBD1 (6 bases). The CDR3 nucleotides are TGTGCCAGCAGTTACCCGCCAGGGGTAGAGACCCAGTACTTC. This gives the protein CASSYPPGVETQYF.